Sequencing of this T cell receptor (beta chain) was carried out in a study of blood T cells in healthy people across ages. This clonotype was recorded at least ten times. Its antigen is unknown. Study-wide points: Age advanced and TCR beta diversity per million T cells fell, roughly linearly. The study found more naive CD4+ cells and higher diversity in long-lived than aged donors.

With a J-beta primer mix and a sample-barcoded 5' primer, a second PCR ran about 7 to 11 cycles. Template switching added a 12-random-nucleotide identifier to every cDNA molecule. Each single sample gave us at least 2.5 million CDR3-containing paired-end reads. TCRdb re-analysed the 5' RACE reads in MiXCR, keeping a single row per CDR3 protein. The table shows about 830,000 distinct CDR3 sequences, with 62% occurring only once. The germline V gene encodes CDR1 MNHNY and CDR2 SVGAGI (reference sequence). This CDR3 is 12 amino acids long. With 6 bases removed from V and 8 bases from J, the gap between germline ends came to 13 bases.

Material for sequencing was blood. The sequence derives from a man aged 25 to 45 in good health. The chain recombines TRBV6-6 with TRBJ1-1; D is possibly TRBD1 (6 bases). The CDR3 protein is CASSFAGAEAFF. As DNA, the CDR3 is TGTGCCAGCAGCTTCGCAGGGGCCGAAGCTTTCTTT.